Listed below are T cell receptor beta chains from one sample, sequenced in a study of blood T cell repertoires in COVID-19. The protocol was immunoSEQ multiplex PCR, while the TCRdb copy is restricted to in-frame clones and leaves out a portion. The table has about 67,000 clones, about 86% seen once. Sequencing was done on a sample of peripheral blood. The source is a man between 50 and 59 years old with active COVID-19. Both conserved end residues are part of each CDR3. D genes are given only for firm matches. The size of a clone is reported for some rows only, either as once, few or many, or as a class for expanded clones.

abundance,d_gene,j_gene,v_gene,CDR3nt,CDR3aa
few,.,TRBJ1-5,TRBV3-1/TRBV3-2,TGTGCCAGCAGCCCGGAGGGCAATCAGCCCCAGCATTTT,CASSPEGNQPQHF
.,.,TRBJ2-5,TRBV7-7,TGTGCCAGCAGCCCATTAGCGACCCAAGAGACCCAGTACTTC,CASSPLATQETQYF
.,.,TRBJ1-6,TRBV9,TGTGCCAGCAGCCCCGAGCCGGGTTTGAGTTTACCCCTCCACTTT,CASSPEPGLSLPLHF
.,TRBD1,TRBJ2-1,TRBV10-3,TGTGCCATCAGTTATGACAGGGCTACGAACAATGAGCAGTTCTTC,CAISYDRATNNEQFF
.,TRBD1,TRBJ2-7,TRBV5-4,TGTGCCAGCAGCCCCGCCCTCTCCGGGACAGGTTACGAGCAGTACTTC,CASSPALSGTGYEQYF
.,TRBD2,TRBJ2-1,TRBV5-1,TGCGCCAGCAGCACAGGGCTAGCGGGAGGGGCTGAGCAGTTCTTC,CASSTGLAGGAEQFF
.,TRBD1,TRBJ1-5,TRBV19,TGTGCCAGTAGTATACCAGGGGGCGGGAATCAGCCCCAGCATTTT,CASSIPGGGNQPQHF
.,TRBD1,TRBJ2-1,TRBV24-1,TGTGCCACCAGTGATTTGAGGGGGCCAACCTACAATGAGCAGTTCTTC,CATSDLRGPTYNEQFF
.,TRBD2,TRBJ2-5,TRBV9,TGTGCCAGCAGCGTAGGGACTAGCGGGGGGTTGAGAGAGACCCAGTACTTC,CASSVGTSGGLRETQYF
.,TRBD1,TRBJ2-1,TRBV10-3,TGTGCCATCAGTGGGACAGGGGGGCCATCCCGGGGAAGTGAGCAGTTCTTC,CAISGTGGPSRGSEQFF
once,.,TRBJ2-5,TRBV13,TGTGCCAGCAGCTTAGGGGACAAACAAGAGACCCAGTACTTC,CASSLGDKQETQYF
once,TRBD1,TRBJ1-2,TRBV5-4,TGTGCCAGCAGGGGACAGGTGAAGAACTATGGCTACACCTTC,CASRGQVKNYGYTF
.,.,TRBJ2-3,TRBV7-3,TGTGCCACCTCGCGAGTTAGCACAGATACGCAGTATTTT,CATSRVSTDTQYF
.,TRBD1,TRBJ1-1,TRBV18,TGTGCCAGCTCACCTAACAGGGGGCGGACCGGCACTGAAGCTTTCTTT,CASSPNRGRTGTEAFF
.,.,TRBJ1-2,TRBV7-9,TGTGCCAGCAGCTTAGATGATCAGGGGTTCTATGGCTACACCTTC,CASSLDDQGFYGYTF
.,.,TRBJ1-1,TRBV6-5,TGTGCCAGCAAATTACTAGGGAGGAACACTGAAGCTTTCTTT,CASKLLGRNTEAFF